This TCR beta chain came from a study of blood T cell repertoires in COVID-19. Only in-frame clones appear in the TCRdb table, and some are missing; sequencing was by immunoSEQ multiplex PCR. The sample includes over 600,000 clones, approximately 90% seen only once; the top ten take over 0.2%. The V and J ends lost 1 base and 5 bases respectively, with 12 bases between them. CDR1 is MNHNY, CDR2 SVGAGI, per germline (reference sequence). This CDR3 is 15 amino acids long. V usage is TRBV6-6 and J usage is TRBJ1-5, with a tentative D call TRBD1 (6 bases). Sequencing input: peripheral blood. This TCR was sampled from a young woman with acute or convalescent COVID-19. The CDR3 bases are TGTGCCAGCAGTTACTATACAGGGCCAGATCAGCCCCAGCATTTT. Translation: CASSYYTGPDQPQHF.